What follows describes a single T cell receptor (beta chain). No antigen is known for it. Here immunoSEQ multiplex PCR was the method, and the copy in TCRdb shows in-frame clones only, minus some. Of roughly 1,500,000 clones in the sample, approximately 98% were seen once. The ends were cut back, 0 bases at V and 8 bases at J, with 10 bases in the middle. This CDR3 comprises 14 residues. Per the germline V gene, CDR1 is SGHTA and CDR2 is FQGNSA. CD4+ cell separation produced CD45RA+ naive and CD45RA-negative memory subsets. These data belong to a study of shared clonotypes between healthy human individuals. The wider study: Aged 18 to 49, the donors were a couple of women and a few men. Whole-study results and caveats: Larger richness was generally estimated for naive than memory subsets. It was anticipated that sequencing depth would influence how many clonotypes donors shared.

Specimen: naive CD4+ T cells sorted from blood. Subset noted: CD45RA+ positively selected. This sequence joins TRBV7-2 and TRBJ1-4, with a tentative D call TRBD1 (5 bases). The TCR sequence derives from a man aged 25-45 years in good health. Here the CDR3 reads CASSLAGGDEKLFF. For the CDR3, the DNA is TGTGCCAGCAGCTTAGCGGGGGGAGACGAAAAACTGTTTTTT.